The clone carrying this T cell receptor (beta chain) was seen many times. The antigen is not known. As the template, RNA transcripts were used to amplify TCR beta CDR3 regions. HTBI-primed first-round RT-PCR preceded second-round multiplex PCR. Each CDR3 protein gets one entry after TCRdb re-called the multiplex PCR reads with MiXCR. The sample contains 680,000 or so distinct CDR3 sequences, roughly 20% of which appear only once. The data are from a study of Graves' ophthalmopathy and Graves' hyperthyroidism. Study-level background: Peripheral blood was gathered at the point of initial diagnosis, before any treatment started. Study-level findings and limits: Most expanded thyroid clonotypes above 0.001 frequency also appeared in blood.

Germline V gene data show CDR1 as SNHLY and CDR2 as FYNNEI. V was cut by 1 base and J by 4 bases, with 11 bases left in between. The CDR3 is 14 residues long. The rearrangement joins TRBV2 to TRBJ2-7, with D perhaps matching TRBD1 or TRBD2 (5 bases each). This clonotype was obtained from a woman aged 18-29 years with stable Graves' hyperthyroidism. Some clones in this sample may be carry-over from other donors' samples. The sequencing sample was made of peripheral blood. The CDR3 sequence: CASSEVGDGYEQYF. CDR3 bases: TGTGCCAGCAGTGAAGTAGGGGACGGGTACGAGCAGTACTTC.